The 26 T cell receptor beta chains below were found in one sample sequenced in a study of CD4 T cells in relation to SARS-CoV-2 and coronaviruses. Unexposed donor CD4+ T cells date from about 2011-2018, before the COVID-19 pandemic. Isolation of CD4+ T cells took place after less than twelve days in culture. Sequencing used immunoSEQ multiplex PCR; TCRdb keeps in-frame clones, though not all of them. The sample shows approximately 25,000 clones, around 80% of them seen only once. Their cognate antigens are unknown. The sequenced sample consisted of CD4+ T cells from PBMCs, cultured in vitro. The receptors stem from a human donor in good health.

The V gene is TRBV6-5, the J gene TRBJ2-7, with 7 bases aligning to TRBD2. The germline CDR1 and CDR2 sequences are MNHEY and SVGAGI. This CDR3 has 15 amino acids. The ends lost 4 bases at V and 2 bases at J; junction bases unmatched: 8. The DNA of the CDR3 is TGTGCCAGCAGTTCCAGCGGGGACTTAACCTACGAGCAGTACTTC. Translation gives CASSSSGDLTYEQYF.

The rearrangement uses TRBV5-4 and TRBJ2-1; D gene ambiguous. Trimming stripped 0 bases from V and 4 bases from J, with 8 bases between. This CDR3 is 14 amino acids long. Germline CDR1 and CDR2: SGHNT and YYREEE (reference sequence). For the CDR3, the DNA is TGTGCCAGCAGCTTGGATGGTTCTTACAATGAGCAGTTCTTC. This sequence encodes CASSLDGSYNEQFF.

This clone turned up a few times. The chain links TRBV18 to TRBJ2-6; D is uncertain. V was pared by 0 bases and J by 2 bases, with 2 bases between. Germline V gives CDR1 KGHSH, CDR2 LQKENI. The CDR3 has 14 residues. CDR3 loop: CASSPPTGANVLTF. The CDR3 bases are TGTGCCAGCTCACCACCGACTGGGGCCAACGTCCTGACTTTC.

CDR3 sequence reads: CASSYSLGRHYEQYF. CDR3 DNA: TGTGCCAGCAGTTACTCTTTGGGCCGCCACTACGAGCAGTACTTC. J is TRBJ2-7 and V is TRBV6-5; D gene ambiguous. V lost 0 bases to trimming and J lost 3 bases, with 12 bases between them. Germline loops: CDR1 MNHEY, CDR2 SVGAGI. The CDR3 extends over 15 amino acids.

The chain uses TRBV5-4 and TRBJ2-7; D is possibly TRBD1 (5 bases). Germline loops: CDR1 SGHNT, CDR2 YYREEE (reference sequence). The V end was cut by 4 bases, the J end by 9 bases, with 20 bases between. The CDR3 covers 14 residues. The CDR3 is CASSPDSGIGTQYF. The CDR3 nucleotides are TGTGCCAGCAGCCCCGACAGTGGTATAGGCACGCAGTACTTC.

V gene TRBV6-5 combines with J gene TRBJ1-6; D perhaps matches TRBD1 (5 bases). The germline V gene encodes CDR1 MNHEY and CDR2 SVGAGI. V was cut by 2 bases and J by 8 bases, with 10 bases left in between. This CDR3 is built from 14 residues. The CDR3 nucleotides read TGTGCCAGCAGTTACAGGGGTAGGGATTCACCCCTCCACTTT. Translation gives CASSYRGRDSPLHF.

Only one count was recorded for this clone. The gene calls are TRBV7-2 and TRBJ1-1, with a tentative D call TRBD1 (6 bases). This CDR3 has 18 amino acids. Trimming removed 2 bases at V and 0 bases at J, with 19 bases between. CDR1 and CDR2 (germline): SGHTA, FQGNSA. The CDR3 spells CASSLRGGTGKLNTEAFF. CDR3 sequence (DNA): TGTGCCAGCAGCTTAAGAGGCGGTACAGGGAAATTGAACACTGAAGCTTTCTTT.

This clone was recorded once. The chain joins TRBV9 to TRBJ2-3; D ambiguous. The V end lost 3 bases, the J end lost 1 base, and 12 bases lay between the germline ends. The germline V gene encodes CDR1 SGDLS and CDR2 YYNGEE. The CDR3 length is 15 residues. The CDR3 here is CASSADSKGTDTQYF. For the CDR3, the DNA is TGTGCCAGCAGCGCAGACTCGAAAGGCACAGATACGCAGTATTTT. Variable domain in full (rest from reference TRBV9 and TRBJ2-3): DSGVTQTPKHLITATGQRVTLRCSPRSGDLSVYWYQQSLDQGLQFLIQYYNGEERAKGNILERFSAQQFPDLHSELNLSSLELGDSALYFCASSADSKGTDTQYFGPGTRLTVL.

The CDR3 region has the DNA TGTGCCAGCAGTTCCTCAGGGGCGGTCGGCTACACCTTC. Its translation: CASSSSGAVGYTF. The chain uses TRBV6-5 and TRBJ1-2, with D maybe TRBD1 (6 bases). Germline assignment: CDR1 MNHEY and CDR2 SVGAGI. The CDR3 runs 13 residues. V dropped 4 bases and J dropped 8 bases, with 14 bases sitting between them.

V and J are TRBV5-1 and TRBJ2-3; D uncertain. The CDR3 runs to 14 residues. Trimming pared 8 bases from V and 1 base from J, leaving 14 bases between. Per germline, CDR1 SGHRS and CDR2 YFSETQ. In DNA form, the CDR3 reads TGCGCCAGTCATTGGGGTACAGGCACAGATACGCAGTATTTT. Translation: CASHWGTGTDTQYF.

V gene TRBV3-1 (or the pseudogene TRBV3-2) combines with J gene TRBJ2-7, with TRBD2 matching over 9 bases. This CDR3 region has 15 residues. Trimming at V came to 3 bases and at J to 6 bases, leaving 9 bases not matched to a gene. The germline V gene has CDR1 LGHDT and CDR2 YNNKEL (reference sequence). CDR3 nucleotides: TGTGCCAGCAGCCACCTCTTAGCGGGAGAAGGCGAGCAGTACTTC. It yields the protein CASSHLLAGEGEQYF.

The chain is built from TRBV3-1 (or the pseudogene TRBV3-2) and TRBJ2-2; D gene uncertain. Trimming removed 4 bases at V and 6 bases at J, with 6 bases between. Germline loops: CDR1 LGHDT, CDR2 YNNKEL (reference sequence). This CDR3 contains 12 residues. The CDR3 nucleotides read TGTGCCAGCAGCCTCACTGCCGGGGAGCTGTTTTTT. Its translation is CASSLTAGELFF.

There are a few counts of this clone. DNA for the CDR3: TGCGCCAGCAGCTGGGGACAGGGCCAGCCCCAGCATTTT. This sequence encodes CASSWGQGQPQHF. The chain uses TRBV5-1 and TRBJ1-5; TRBD1 matches 9 bases. Trimming at V came to 3 bases and at J to 7 bases, leaving 2 bases not matched to a gene. The CDR3 contains 13 residues. In germline, CDR1 is SGHRS, CDR2 YFSETQ.

The chain links TRBV16 to TRBJ2-5; D may be TRBD1 or TRBD2 (6 bases each). V was pared by 4 bases and J by 5 bases, with 17 bases between. This CDR3 has 15 residues. Germline lookup yields CDR1 KGHSY and CDR2 FQNENV. CDR3 coding DNA: TGTGCCAGCAGCCGAACCTATGTCGGGGGCGAGACCCAGTACTTC. Its translation: CASSRTYVGGETQYF. The variable domain in full, with the rest retrieved from reference TRBV16 and TRBJ2-5, is GEEVAQTPKHLVRGEGQKAKLYCAPIKGHSYVFWYQQVLKNEFKFLISFQNENVFDETGMPKERFSAKCLPNSPCSLEIQATKLEDSAVYFCASSRTYVGGETQYFGPGTRLLVL.

The V and J genes are TRBV5-1 and TRBJ2-7; D is ambiguous. Germline V CDR1 and CDR2: SGHRS, YFSETQ. The CDR3 extends over 14 amino acids. V was shortened by 0 bases and J by 2 bases, with 9 bases between the two germline ends. Here the CDR3 reads CASSLVALPYEQYF. The CDR3 coding sequence is TGCGCCAGCAGCTTGGTTGCTCTCCCCTACGAGCAGTACTTC.

This clone was recorded a few times. The V call is TRBV4-1, the J call TRBJ1-3, with D possibly TRBD1 on 6 matching bases. CDR1 and CDR2 (germline): MGHRA, YSYEKL. The CDR3 extends over 16 amino acids. Trimming pared 4 bases from V and 5 bases from J, leaving 18 bases between. The CDR3 here is CASSPWGAGVRNTIYF. The DNA for the CDR3 is TGCGCCAGCAGCCCCTGGGGGGCCGGGGTTCGAAACACCATATATTTT.

The chain combines TRBV7-2 with TRBJ2-3, with 8 bases aligning to TRBD2. Unmatched junction bases numbered 7, after V lost 5 bases and J lost 3 bases. In germline, CDR1 is SGHTA, CDR2 FQGNSA. This CDR3 comprises 15 residues. The CDR3 DNA reads TGTGCCAGCAGCCCCGGGGGGGTGGGTACAGATACGCAGTATTTT. This translates into CASSPGGVGTDTQYF.

This sequence joins TRBV4-3 and TRBJ1-5; no clear D gene. CDR3 length equals 14 residues. Per the germline V gene, CDR1 is LGHNA and CDR2 is YSLEER. V was cut by 4 bases and J by 7 bases, with 14 bases left in between. The DNA of the CDR3 is TGCGCCAGCAGCCGAGCGATCCGGGGACAGCCCCAGCATTTT. Encoded protein: CASSRAIRGQPQHF.

Here the CDR3 reads CASSSNPGQTPNTGELFF. In DNA form, the CDR3 reads TGTGCCAGCAGCTCAAACCCGGGACAGACTCCGAACACCGGGGAGCTGTTTTTT. This chain joins TRBV11-2 and TRBJ2-2; 7 positions agree with TRBD1. The CDR3 has 18 residues. From germline, CDR1 is SGHAT and CDR2 FQNNGV. With 4 bases clipped from V and 0 bases from J, the junction kept 11 bases outside the gene matches.

J is TRBJ2-3 and V is TRBV7-9; D unresolved. The CDR3 is 11 amino acids. V was trimmed by 8 bases and J by 2 bases, leaving 5 bases between them. CDR1 and CDR2 from the germline V gene are SEHNR and FQNEAQ (reference sequence). CDR3 coding DNA: TGTGCCAGCGGAAACACAGATACGCAGTATTTT. This gives the protein CASGNTDTQYF.

The CDR3 spells CASSTQSDRVQYGYTF. CDR3 DNA: TGTGCCAGCAGCACCCAATCCGACAGGGTCCAATATGGCTACACCTTC. The rearrangement joins TRBV9 to TRBJ1-2; 7 bases agree with TRBD1. Germline values: CDR1 SGDLS, CDR2 YYNGEE. This CDR3 comprises 16 residues. V lost 4 bases, J lost 5 bases, and 14 bases stayed unmatched. Full variable domain (rest looked up from reference TRBV9 and TRBJ1-2): DSGVTQTPKHLITATGQRVTLRCSPRSGDLSVYWYQQSLDQGLQFLIQYYNGEERAKGNILERFSAQQFPDLHSELNLSSLELGDSALYFCASSTQSDRVQYGYTFGSGTRLTVV.

The chain couples TRBV5-5 to TRBJ1-2; D gene ambiguous. The germline V gene has CDR1 SGHKS and CDR2 YYEKEE (reference sequence). The CDR3 has 11 amino acids. V lost 3 bases and J lost 8, with 8 bases in between. The DNA for the CDR3 is TGTGCCAGCAGCTCCACGTGGGGCTACACCTTC. It yields the protein CASSSTWGYTF.

The chain joins TRBV12-3 or TRBV12-4 to TRBJ1-5; D not resolved. This CDR3 is built from 12 residues. The V gene lost 1 base and the J gene lost 5 bases, with 3 bases spanning the gap. CDR3 amino acids: CASSLGDQPQHF. The DNA of the CDR3 is TGTGCCAGCAGTTTAGGGGATCAGCCCCAGCATTTT.

This chain joins TRBV7-9 and TRBJ1-3, with D perhaps TRBD1 (5 bases). The CDR3 runs 16 residues. The germline CDR1 and CDR2 sequences are SEHNR and FQNEAQ (reference sequence). V was trimmed by 3 bases and J by 4 bases, leaving 16 bases between them. Here the CDR3 reads CASSFGGHTNGNTIYF. The CDR3 coding sequence is TGTGCCAGCAGCTTTGGAGGACATACCAACGGAAACACCATATATTTT.

This clone appeared a single time. This CDR3 is CASSVGASVNNEQFF. The CDR3 nucleotides are TGTGCCAGCAGCGTAGGGGCTAGCGTAAACAATGAGCAGTTCTTC. The chain couples TRBV9 to TRBJ2-1; D perhaps matches TRBD2 (6 bases). CDR1 is SGDLS, CDR2 YYNGEE, per germline. V lost 0 bases to trimming and J lost 5 bases, with 12 bases between them. The CDR3 is 15 residues long.

This clone was picked up one time. The V and J genes are TRBV6-2 or TRBV6-3 and TRBJ2-7, with 8 bases that match TRBD1. The CDR3 spans 13 residues. Per germline, CDR1 MNHEY and CDR2 SVGEGT. The V gene end was trimmed by 5 bases and the J gene end by 5 bases; junction bases not matched to a gene: 5. CDR3 amino acids: CASSPDRDHEQYF. The CDR3 DNA reads as TGTGCCAGCAGTCCGGACAGGGACCACGAGCAGTACTTC.